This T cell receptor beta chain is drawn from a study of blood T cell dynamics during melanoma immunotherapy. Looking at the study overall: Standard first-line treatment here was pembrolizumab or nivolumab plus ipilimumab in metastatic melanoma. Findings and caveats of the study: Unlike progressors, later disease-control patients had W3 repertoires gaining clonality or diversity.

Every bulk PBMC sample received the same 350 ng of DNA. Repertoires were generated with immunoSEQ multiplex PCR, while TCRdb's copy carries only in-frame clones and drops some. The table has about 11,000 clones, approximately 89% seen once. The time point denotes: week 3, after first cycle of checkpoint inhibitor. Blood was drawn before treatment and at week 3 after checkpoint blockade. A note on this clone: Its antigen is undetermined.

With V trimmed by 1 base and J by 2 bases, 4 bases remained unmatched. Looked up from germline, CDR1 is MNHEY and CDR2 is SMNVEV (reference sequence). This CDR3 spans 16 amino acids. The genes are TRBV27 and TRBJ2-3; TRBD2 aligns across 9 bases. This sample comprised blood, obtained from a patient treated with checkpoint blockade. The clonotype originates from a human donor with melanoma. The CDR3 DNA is TGTGCCAGCAGTTTATTCGCTAGCGGGACCACAGATACGCAGTATTTT. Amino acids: CASSLFASGTTDTQYF.